A selection of T cell receptor beta chains follows, all from one sample in a study of Ad26.COV2.S vaccination and SARS-CoV-2 variants. Using immunoSEQ multiplex PCR, the repertoire was profiled, and TCRdb retains in-frame clones only, with some absent. This sample carries about 350,000 clones, about 90% of them seen once, and the ten largest clones take 3% to 5%. The sample was peripheral blood, taken after recovery from COVID-19. The source is a human donor who had recovered from COVID-19. Both conserved end residues are part of each CDR3. A D gene is named only where the DNA matches it firmly. Clone sizes are given selectively: once, few, many, or a class where the clone is expanded.

DNA	CDR3	J	V	D	size	length
TGTGCCAGTAGCCAGTCCGAGGCCACCGGGGAGCTGTTTTTT	CASSQSEATGELFF	TRBJ2-2	TRBV19	NA	once	14
TGTGCCATTGCGACCGGGAGGGATGAGCAGTTCTTC	CAIATGRDEQFF	TRBJ2-1	TRBV10-3	TRBD2	NA	12
TGTGCCAGTAGTGAGTTGGACAGGGGGGGAACTGAAGCTTTCTTT	CASSELDRGGTEAFF	TRBJ1-1	TRBV19	TRBD1	NA	15
TGTGCCAGCAGTAGGACGGGTAGCTATGGCTACACCTTC	CASSRTGSYGYTF	TRBJ1-2	TRBV12-3/TRBV12-4	NA	NA	13
TGTGCCAGCAGTTCATCACAGGGTAGGGTCGCCGAGCAGTACTTC	CASSSSQGRVAEQYF	TRBJ2-7	TRBV11-2	NA	NA	15
TGTGCCAGTAGTACGGGGCAGGGGGCTCCGGTCAGATTT	CASSTGQGAPVRF	TRBJ1-1	TRBV19	TRBD1	NA	13
TGTGCCAGCAGCTTGGGTGGGGGGGCCCCCTACGAGCAGTACTTC	CASSLGGGAPYEQYF	TRBJ2-7	TRBV5-4	NA	NA	15
TGTGCCAGCAGCCCCGGGAGCCGGGAGCTGTTTTTT	CASSPGSRELFF	TRBJ2-2	TRBV5-4	NA	NA	12
TGTGCCAGCAGCTTGGGGCTGCGGGGGGCGGAGCAGTACTTC	CASSLGLRGAEQYF	TRBJ2-7	TRBV5-6	TRBD2	NA	14
TGTGCCAGCACCAATCACCGGCGGGGGTGGCAGCCCCAGCATTTT	CASTNHRRGWQPQHF	TRBJ1-5	TRBV7-9	NA	few	15
TGTGCCAGCAGTGATATCGTATTAGCTAGCGGGGGACCGAACACCGGGGAGCTGTTTTTT	CASSDIVLASGGPNTGELFF	TRBJ2-2	TRBV6-1	TRBD2	NA	20
TGTGCCAGCAGCACTGGGACACGGCTTAGTGATGAAGCTTTCTTT	CASSTGTRLSDEAFF	TRBJ1-1	TRBV5-6	NA	NA	15